Listed here are 3 T cell receptor beta chains from one sample, sequenced in a study of CD8 T cells in Susac syndrome. Random hexamers primed reverse transcription of 0.5 to 1 ug RNA. TCRdb reprocessed the immunoSEQ multiplex PCR reads via MiXCR and lists one record per CDR3 protein. The sample has fewer than 250,000 distinct CDR3 sequences; 92% are singletons. Input material: CD8+ T cells from PBMCs. These receptors were collected from a human donor with multiple sclerosis.

The chain combines TRBV4-1 with TRBJ1-1; D is perhaps TRBD1 (6 bases). CDR1 MGHRA and CDR2 YSYEKL come from the germline V gene. CDR3 size: 14 residues. V dropped 5 bases and J dropped 8 bases, with 18 bases sitting between them. CDR3 sequence (DNA): TGCGCCAGCAGCACGAGGGGGTGGCTCGGGGAAGCTTTCTTT. As protein: CASSTRGWLGEAFF.

Worth noting for this clonotype: The DNA is omitted, as the CDR3 cannot be located on it reliably, and the CDR3 follows TCRdb's listing. This chain joins TRBV29-1 and TRBJ2-1; no DNA check was done on the table's D call, TRBD2. Germline CDR1 reads SQVTM; CDR2 reads ANQGSEA. The CDR3 has 11 amino acids, counting both end residues. CDR3 residues: CSVGGGTDSVF.

The V and J genes are TRBV27 and TRBJ2-6; D gene unclear. Germline V gene data show CDR1 as MNHEY and CDR2 as SMNVEV (reference sequence). The CDR3 has 13 amino acids. V shed 6 bases and J shed 1 base, with 4 bases lying between them. CDR3 coding DNA: TGTGCCAGCAGGACTTCTGGGGCCAACGTCCTGACTTTC. Encoded protein: CASRTSGANVLTF.